What follows are 10 T cell receptor beta chains derived from one specimen sequenced in a study of CD8+CD57+ T cells in acquired aplastic anemia. TCR beta VDJ and CDR3 profiling used genomic DNA as template. Using its own MiXCR run on the reads, TCRdb lists one record per CDR3 protein. The sample contains 95,000 to 120,000 distinct CDR3 sequences, 40% to 60% of which appear only once. What was sequenced was sorted CD4+, CD8+, or CD8+CD57+ T cells (not recorded which) from PBMCs. Receptor source: a human donor in good health, serving as a control.

The chain links TRBV29-1 to TRBJ2-2; 8 nucleotides match TRBD1. This CDR3 has 14 amino acids. Germline loops: CDR1 SQVTM, CDR2 ANQGSEA. The V and J ends lost 7 bases and 7 bases, in that order; junction bases with no gene match: 11. The CDR3 sequence is CSAGSQGAIGELFF. The CDR3, as DNA: TGCAGCGCTGGCAGCCAGGGGGCGATCGGGGAGCTGTTTTTT.

V is TRBV20-1 and J is TRBJ2-7, with a tentative D call TRBD1 (5 bases). CDR3 length: 14 amino acids. The V and J ends lost 6 bases and 0 bases respectively, with 15 bases between them. Germline-derived CDR1 and CDR2 are DFQATT and SNEGSKA (reference sequence). The CDR3 reads CSAETVLSSYEQYF. The CDR3 nucleotides read TGCAGTGCCGAGACAGTACTCAGCTCCTACGAGCAGTACTTC.

This clonotype has only one observation. The J gene is TRBJ1-2, the V gene TRBV19; D is possibly TRBD1 (6 bases). The germline V gene has CDR1 LNHDA and CDR2 SQIVND (reference sequence). The CDR3 is made up of 14 amino acids. The V and J ends lost 5 bases and 4 bases respectively, with 14 bases between them. As DNA, the CDR3 is TGTGCCAGTAGTCCGGGGGACACCAGCTATGGCTACACCTTC. Translating it yields CASSPGDTSYGYTF. The variable domain in full, with the rest retrieved from reference TRBV19 and TRBJ1-2, is DGGITQSPKYLFRKEGQNVTLSCEQNLNHDAMYWYRQDPGQGLRLIYYSQIVNDFQKGDIAEGYSVSREKKESFPLTVTSAQKNPTAFYLCASSPGDTSYGYTFGSGTRLTVV.

This clonotype showed up just a few times. A much larger clone lies one base from this, so it may be a read error. The chain links TRBV5-4 to TRBJ2-7; 7 positions agree with TRBD2. The CDR3 spans 12 residues. Germline V gene sequence: CDR1 SGHNT, CDR2 YYREEE (reference sequence). DNA for the CDR3: TGTGCCAGCAGGCGGGACTACTACGAGCGGTACTTC. Residues: CASRRDYYERYF.

This clonotype was observed at least ten times. The rearrangement joins TRBV4-3 to TRBJ2-3, with D unresolved. There are 14 residues in the CDR3. The germline V gene encodes CDR1 LGHNA and CDR2 YSLEER. With 2 bases removed from V and 0 bases from J, the gap between germline ends came to 6 bases. The DNA for the CDR3 is TGCGCCAGCAGCCAAAAATATAGCACAGATACGCAGTATTTT. Translating it yields CASSQKYSTDTQYF.

The V call is TRBV29-1, the J call TRBJ2-2, with TRBD1 matching over 9 bases. This CDR3 comprises 13 residues. Germline trimming cut 4 bases from V and 5 bases from J; bases unmatched to any gene: 2. Per germline, CDR1 SQVTM and CDR2 ANQGSEA. CDR3 amino acids: CSVGGTGTGELFF. CDR3 nucleotides: TGCAGCGTTGGTGGGACAGGGACCGGGGAGCTGTTTTTT.

The rearrangement joins TRBV27 to TRBJ1-6; possibly TRBD1 for D (5 bases). Germline CDR1 and CDR2: MNHEY and SMNVEV (reference sequence). This CDR3 region has 14 residues. Trimming shortened V by 6 bases and J by 12 bases, and 18 bases separated the two germline ends. Here the CDR3 DNA reads TGTGCCAGCAGCTTGTCGGAGGGCGGGGGACCCCTCCACTTT. This gives the protein CASSLSEGGGPLHF.

In this sample, this clonotype turned up a few times. V and J are TRBV30 and TRBJ1-1; 7 nucleotides line up with TRBD1. The germline CDR1 and CDR2 sequences are GTSNPN and SVGIG (reference sequence). The CDR3 is made up of 14 amino acids. The junction had 3 bases not matched to a gene; V was cut back by 2 bases and J by 0 bases. Written as DNA, the CDR3 is TGTGCCTGGAGTTCCCAGGGGGTGAACACTGAAGCTTTCTTT. Amino acid sequence: CAWSSQGVNTEAFF. The variable domain in full, completed from reference TRBV30 and TRBJ1-1, reads SQTIHQWPATLVQPVGSPLSLECTVEGTSNPNLYWYRQAAGRGLQLLFYSVGIGQISSEVPQNLSASRPQDRQFILSSKKLLLSDSGFYLCAWSSQGVNTEAFFGQGTRLTVV.

A word on this clonotype: This sequence may be a read error, since a much larger clone differs from it by one base. The chain is built from TRBV6-1 and TRBJ2-6, with D possibly being TRBD1 (5 bases). There are 18 residues in the CDR3. The germline gives CDR1 MNHNS, CDR2 SASEGT. The CDR3 nucleotides read TGTGCCAGCAGTGTCCGGCCGATGCCCTACTCTGGGGCCAACGCCCTGACTTTC. This encodes CASSVRPMPYSGANALTF.

The chain links TRBV7-9 to TRBJ1-1, with TRBD1 matching 10 bases. The J segment lost 3 bases and the V segment lost 5 bases, leaving 3 bases of the junction unmatched. The CDR3 runs 14 residues. Germline lookup yields CDR1 SEHNR and CDR2 FQNEAQ (reference sequence). The CDR3 loop is CASSPGTGDTEAFF. As DNA, the CDR3 is TGTGCCAGCAGCCCTGGGACAGGGGACACTGAAGCTTTCTTT.